This T cell receptor (beta chain) originates from a study of cytomegalovirus exposure and HLA in healthy donors. Study-wide results and caveats: There were some 150 TCR beta chains listed as cytomegalovirus-associated. A few chains tied to CMV proved CMV antigen-specific in vitro.

PCR amplification relied on 60 Vbeta primers (plus 13 Jbeta primers). Libraries were prepared by immunoSEQ multiplex PCR; TCRdb keeps only in-frame clonotypes and omits some of them. Of 200,000 to 300,000 clones in the sample, 78% are singletons; the top ten hold 0.45% to 0.5%. Notes on this clone: What it binds is unknown.

V gave up 2 bases and J gave up 5 bases, with 12 bases separating them. This CDR3 contains 14 residues. Germline values: CDR1 SGHTA, CDR2 FQGTGA. J is TRBJ1-1 and V is TRBV7-3; D uncertain. This TCR came from a boy aged 10-17 years in good health and CMV-seronegative. The sequencing input was PBMCs. CDR3 DNA sequence: TGTGCCAGCAGCTTAGGTCCGGGGAGTACTGAAGCTTTCTTT. This gives the protein CASSLGPGSTEAFF.